This T cell receptor (beta chain) was identified in a study of tissue T cells after allogeneic stem cell transplantation. This CDR3 is 16 amino acids long. The V end lost 0 bases, the J end lost 1 base, and 7 bases lay between the germline ends. Germline V gene data show CDR1 as LGHNA and CDR2 as YNLKQL (reference sequence). Study-wide results and limits: TCR repertoires tracked anatomic similarity, regardless of disease or transplant status. Only a limited share of tissue TCRs appeared in blood or spleen.

A note on this clone: What it binds is not known. Gene names denote mouse genes. The read terminates 1 residue before the CDR3 end, so the remaining end is supplied by the germline J gene.

TCRdb's table, derived via immunoSEQ multiplex PCR, lists solely in-frame clones and lacks some. The table includes 40,000 to 60,000 clones, 65% to 80% detected once. The clonotype comes from a pool of C57BL/6 mice in good health. Material: sorted cells pooled from one or two spleens. The chain carries TRBV5 and TRBJ1-6, with unresolved D. TRBJ1-6 is reported as an ORF; its role is uncertain. The CDR3: CASSQEARSYNSPLYF. The DNA read from the CDR3 is TGTGCCAGCAGCCAAGAAGCCAGATCCTATAATTCGCCCCTCTAC.